The source of this T cell receptor beta chain is a study of T cell responses to AZD1222 COVID-19 vaccine. Regarding the study as a whole: Unmutated variant regions reportedly attract nearly half of all spike-specific TCRs. Spike-specific TCR breadth and depth went up after people got two AZD1222 doses. Clonal diversity may have been underestimated in mostly white British donors. Only a handful of AZD1222 recipients were seropositive at baseline.

The CDR3 covers 14 residues. Germline V gene data show CDR1 as SGHNT and CDR2 as YENEEA. Using immunoSEQ multiplex PCR, the repertoire was profiled, and TCRdb retains in-frame clones only, with some absent. The sample has some 170,000 clones; just under 95% are singletons. In regard to this clone: The antigen is undetermined. One junction end disagrees with the germline gene, perhaps due to a read error.

Sequencing used peripheral blood, obtained 28 days after the second dose of the MenACWY control vaccine. The clonotype originates from an adult who received the MenACWY meningococcal vaccine as a control. The chain combines TRBV11-3 with TRBJ2-1, with D perhaps being TRBD1 or TRBD2 (5 bases each). The CDR3 region is CASSLFGGSDEQFF. As DNA, the CDR3 is TGCGCCAGCAGCTTATTTGGGGGTAGCGATGAGCAGTTCTTC.